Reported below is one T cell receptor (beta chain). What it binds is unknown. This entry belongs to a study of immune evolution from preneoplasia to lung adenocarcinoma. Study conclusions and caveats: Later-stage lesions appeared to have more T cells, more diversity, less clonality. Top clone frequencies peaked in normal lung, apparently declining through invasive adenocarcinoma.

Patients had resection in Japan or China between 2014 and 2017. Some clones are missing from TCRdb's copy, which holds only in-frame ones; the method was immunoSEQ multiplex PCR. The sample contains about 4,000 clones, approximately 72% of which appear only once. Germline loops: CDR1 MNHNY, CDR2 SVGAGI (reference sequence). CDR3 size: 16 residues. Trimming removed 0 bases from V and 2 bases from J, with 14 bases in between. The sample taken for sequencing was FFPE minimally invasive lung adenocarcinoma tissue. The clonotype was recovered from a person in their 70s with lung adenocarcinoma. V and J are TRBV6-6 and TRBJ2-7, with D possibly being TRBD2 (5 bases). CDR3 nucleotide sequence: TGTGCCAGCAGTTACTCTCCCAGAACCGGGACCTACGAGCAGTACTTC. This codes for CASSYSPRTGTYEQYF.